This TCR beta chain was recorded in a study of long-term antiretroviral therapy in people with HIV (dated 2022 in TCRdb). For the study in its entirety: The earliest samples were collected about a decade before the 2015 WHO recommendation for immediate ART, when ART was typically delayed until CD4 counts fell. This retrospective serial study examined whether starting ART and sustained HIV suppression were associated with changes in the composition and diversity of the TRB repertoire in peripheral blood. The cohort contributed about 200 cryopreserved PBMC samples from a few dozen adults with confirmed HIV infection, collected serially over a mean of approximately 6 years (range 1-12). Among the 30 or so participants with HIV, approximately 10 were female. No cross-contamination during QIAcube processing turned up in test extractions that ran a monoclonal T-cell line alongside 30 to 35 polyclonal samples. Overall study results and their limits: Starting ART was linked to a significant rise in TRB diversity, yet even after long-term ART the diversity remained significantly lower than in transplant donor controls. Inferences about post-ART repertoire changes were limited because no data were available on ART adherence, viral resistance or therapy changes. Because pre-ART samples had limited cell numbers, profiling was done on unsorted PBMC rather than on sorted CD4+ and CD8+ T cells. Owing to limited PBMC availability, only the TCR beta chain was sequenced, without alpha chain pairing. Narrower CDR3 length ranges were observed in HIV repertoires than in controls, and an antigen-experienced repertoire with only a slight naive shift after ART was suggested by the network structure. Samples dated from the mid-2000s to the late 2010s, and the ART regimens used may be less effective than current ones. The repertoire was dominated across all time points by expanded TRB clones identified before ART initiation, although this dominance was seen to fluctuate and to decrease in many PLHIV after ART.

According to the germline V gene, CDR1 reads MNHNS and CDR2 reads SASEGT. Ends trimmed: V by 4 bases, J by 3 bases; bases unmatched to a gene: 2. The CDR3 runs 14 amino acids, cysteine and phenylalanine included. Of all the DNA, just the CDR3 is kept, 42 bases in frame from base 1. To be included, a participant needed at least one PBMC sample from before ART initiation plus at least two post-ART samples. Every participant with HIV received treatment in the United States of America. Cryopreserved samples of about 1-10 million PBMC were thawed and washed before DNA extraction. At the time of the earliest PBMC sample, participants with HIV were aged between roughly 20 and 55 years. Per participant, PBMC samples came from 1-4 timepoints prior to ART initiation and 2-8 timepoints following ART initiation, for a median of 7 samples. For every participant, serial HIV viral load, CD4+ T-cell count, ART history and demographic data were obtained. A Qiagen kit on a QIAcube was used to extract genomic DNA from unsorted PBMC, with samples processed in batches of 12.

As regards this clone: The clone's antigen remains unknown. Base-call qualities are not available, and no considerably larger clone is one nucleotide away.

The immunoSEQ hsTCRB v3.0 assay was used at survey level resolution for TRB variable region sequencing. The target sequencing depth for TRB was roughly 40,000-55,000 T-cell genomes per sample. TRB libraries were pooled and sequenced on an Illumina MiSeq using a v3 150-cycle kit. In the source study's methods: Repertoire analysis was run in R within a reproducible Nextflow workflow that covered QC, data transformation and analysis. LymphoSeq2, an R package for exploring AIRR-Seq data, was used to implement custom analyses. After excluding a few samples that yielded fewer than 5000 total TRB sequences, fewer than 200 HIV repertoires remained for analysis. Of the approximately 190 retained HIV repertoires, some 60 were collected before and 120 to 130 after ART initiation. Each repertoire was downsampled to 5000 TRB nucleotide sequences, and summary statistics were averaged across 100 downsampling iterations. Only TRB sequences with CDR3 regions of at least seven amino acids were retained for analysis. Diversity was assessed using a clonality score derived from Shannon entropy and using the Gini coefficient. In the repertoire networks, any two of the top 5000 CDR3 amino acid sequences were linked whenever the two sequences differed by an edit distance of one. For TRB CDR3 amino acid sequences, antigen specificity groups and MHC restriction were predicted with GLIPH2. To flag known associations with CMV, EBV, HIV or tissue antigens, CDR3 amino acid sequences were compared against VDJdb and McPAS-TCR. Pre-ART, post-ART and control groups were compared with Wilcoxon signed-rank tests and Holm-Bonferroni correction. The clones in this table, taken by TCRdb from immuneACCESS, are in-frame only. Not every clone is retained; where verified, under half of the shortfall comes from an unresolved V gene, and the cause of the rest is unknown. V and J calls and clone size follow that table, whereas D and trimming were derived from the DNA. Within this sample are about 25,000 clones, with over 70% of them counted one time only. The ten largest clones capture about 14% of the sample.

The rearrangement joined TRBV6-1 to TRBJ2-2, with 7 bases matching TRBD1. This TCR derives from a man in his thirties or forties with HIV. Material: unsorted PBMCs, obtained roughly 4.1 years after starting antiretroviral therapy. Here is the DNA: TGTGCCAGCAGTGGCCAGGGGGACACCGGGGAGCTGTTTTTT. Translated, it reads CASSGQGDTGELFF.